Each of the 18 T cell receptor beta chains below was sequenced from the same sample in a study of beta chain features in type 1 diabetes. The isolated RNA, all of it, was reverse transcribed, so expressed TCRB transcripts were what got sequenced. The table came from immunoSEQ multiplex PCR; TCRdb's copy has only in-frame clones and leaves some out. In the table there are some 150,000 clones, about a tenth of which are singletons. Sequenced sample: central memory CD4+ T cells from blood. The receptors derive from a man in his late teens or twenties in good health.

This rearrangement joins TRBV5-1 to TRBJ1-3; D is unclear. V lost 0 bases, J lost 4 bases, and 8 bases lay in between. Germline V gene lookup returns CDR1 SGHRS and CDR2 YFSETQ. This CDR3 is built from 14 residues. The CDR3: CASSLGSVGNTIYF. The CDR3 DNA reads as TGCGCCAGCAGCTTGGGCAGCGTCGGAAACACCATATATTTT.

The chain combines TRBV18 with TRBJ2-7, with TRBD1 as a possible D gene (6 bases). Trimming cost V 5 bases and J 2 bases, with 19 bases left between them. The CDR3 is 16 amino acids. Germline lookup yields CDR1 KGHSH and CDR2 LQKENI. CDR3 residues: CASSSSQGRLTYEQYF. Here the CDR3 DNA reads TGTGCCAGCTCAAGTTCGCAGGGGAGACTTACCTACGAGCAGTACTTC. The complete variable domain, with remaining parts taken from reference TRBV18 and TRBJ2-7, reads NAGVMQNPRHLVRRRGQEARLRCSPMKGHSHVYWYRQLPEEGLKFMVYLQKENIIDESGMPKERFSAEFPKEGPSILRIQQVVRGDSAAYFCASSSSQGRLTYEQYFGPGTRLTVT.

This clone was seen a few times. V and J are TRBV11-2 and TRBJ2-5; maybe TRBD1 (6 bases). Trimming left V 5 bases short and J 5 bases short, with 12 bases between. This CDR3 is built from 13 residues. CDR1 is SGHAT, CDR2 FQNNGV, per germline. For the CDR3, the DNA is TGTGCCAGCAGCGCACAGGGTAGGGAGACCCAGTACTTC. Protein: CASSAQGRETQYF.

The J gene is TRBJ1-4, the V gene TRBV5-1; D not resolved. The CDR3 totals 14 residues. Germline-derived CDR1 and CDR2 are SGHRS and YFSETQ. Trimming stripped 0 bases from V and 4 bases from J, with 7 bases between. For the CDR3, the DNA is TGCGCCAGCAGCTTGGGCACGGGTAATGAAAAACTGTTTTTT. This encodes CASSLGTGNEKLFF.

This clone was recorded at least ten times. The chain links TRBV7-9 to TRBJ2-1; weak D call: TRBD2 (6 bases). Trimming pared 4 bases from V and 7 bases from J, leaving 11 bases between. Germline V CDR1 and CDR2: SEHNR, FQNEAQ (reference sequence). The CDR3 is made up of 13 amino acids. The DNA of the CDR3 is TGTGCCAGCAGCTCGAAGACTAGTAATGAGCAGTTCTTC. This encodes CASSSKTSNEQFF.

In this sample, this clone turned up once. The chain combines TRBV7-2 with TRBJ1-2; the D gene is possibly TRBD1 (5 bases). The V end lost 1 base, the J end lost 6 bases, and 12 bases lay between the germline ends. Germline CDR1 reads SGHTA; CDR2 reads FQGNSA. This CDR3 spans 14 amino acids. The CDR3 coding sequence is TGTGCCAGCAGCTTAGTTGGGGGGGGAAATGGCTACACCTTC. Amino acids: CASSLVGGGNGYTF.

There are a few counts of this clone. J is TRBJ2-1 and V is TRBV7-2; 12 bases agree with TRBD2. This CDR3 comprises 18 residues. V was pared by 5 bases and J by 3 bases, with 11 bases of the junction left unmatched. The V gene's germline CDR1 is SGHTA and CDR2 FQGNSA. The CDR3 is CASSQSSSGGAGYNEQFF. For the CDR3, the DNA is TGTGCCAGCAGCCAATCTTCTAGCGGGGGGGCCGGCTACAATGAGCAGTTCTTC.

V usage is TRBV11-2 and J usage is TRBJ2-3; 8 nucleotides match TRBD1. This CDR3 has 18 amino acids. The V segment lost 4 bases and the J segment 2 bases; nucleotides outside the gene matches: 14. CDR1 is SGHAT, CDR2 FQNNGV, per germline. CDR3 bases: TGTGCCAGCAGCTCTGGGATGGGGCAGGGGGCAGACACAGATACGCAGTATTTT. Translation: CASSSGMGQGADTDTQYF. Looking up the rest from reference TRBV11-2 and TRBJ2-3 gives the full variable domain: EAGVAQSPRYKIIEKRQSVAFWCNPISGHATLYWYQQILGQGPKLLIQFQNNGVVDDSQLPKDRFSAERLKGVDSTLKIQPAKLEDSAVYLCASSSGMGQGADTDTQYFGPGTRLTVL.

The CDR3 is CAWRGGDLYHSNQPQHF. DNA of the CDR3: TGTGCCTGGAGGGGGGGGGATCTCTATCATAGCAATCAGCCCCAGCATTTT. The chain combines TRBV30 with TRBJ1-5, with TRBD1 as a possible D gene (5 bases). Germline loops: CDR1 GTSNPN, CDR2 SVGIG (reference sequence). The CDR3 spans 17 residues. The V end was cut by 3 bases, the J end by 0 bases, with 18 bases between.

V gene TRBV6-1 combines with J gene TRBJ2-7, with 7 bases matching TRBD2. V gave up 6 bases and J gave up 0 bases; unmatched junction bases: 8. Per the germline V gene, CDR1 is MNHNS and CDR2 is SASEGT. CDR3 length: 15 amino acids. The CDR3 coding sequence is TGTGCCAGCAGGACCCCGGGGGGTAGCTCCTACGAGCAGTACTTC. Protein sequence: CASRTPGGSSYEQYF.

In its sample, this clone was seen a few times. The CDR3 here is CASSDYGQGPYNEQFF. DNA for the CDR3: TGTGCCAGCAGTGACTACGGACAGGGCCCCTACAATGAGCAGTTCTTC. J is TRBJ2-1 and V is TRBV6-1, with TRBD1 matching over 8 bases. The CDR3 extends over 16 amino acids. Germline CDR1 reads MNHNS; CDR2 reads SASEGT. The ends lost 3 bases at V and 2 bases at J; junction bases unmatched: 6.

This clone was counted between two and nine times. J is TRBJ2-3 and V is TRBV2; perhaps TRBD2 as D (7 bases). The CDR3 spans 15 residues. Germline CDR1 and CDR2: SNHLY and FYNNEI. With 7 bases removed from V and 2 bases from J, the gap between germline ends came to 16 bases. The CDR3 DNA reads as TGTGCCAGCAACTGGGAGGGGGGCTACACAGATACGCAGTATTTT. Protein: CASNWEGGYTDTQYF.

There are a few counts of this clone. CDR3 in amino acids: CASSVPLAGIDTQYF. CDR3 DNA: TGTGCCAGCAGCGTACCACTCGCGGGGATAGATACGCAGTATTTT. The chain is built from TRBV9 and TRBJ2-3; tentative D call: TRBD2 (6 bases). Trimming pared 1 base from V and 5 bases from J, leaving 14 bases between. Germline CDR1 reads SGDLS; CDR2 reads YYNGEE. This CDR3 has 15 residues.

This clone was seen more than once but under ten times. This chain connects TRBV6-5 to TRBJ1-2; no reliable D call. The CDR3 length is 15 residues. CDR1 and CDR2 (germline): MNHEY, SVGAGI. V lost 2 bases to trimming and J lost 6 bases, with 16 bases between them. CDR3 nucleotide sequence: TGTGCCAGCAGTTACGTCGGGGAAGGGTCGGATGGCTACACCTTC. Its translation: CASSYVGEGSDGYTF.

The J gene is TRBJ1-1, the V gene TRBV2; perhaps TRBD1 as D (5 bases). Germline CDR1 and CDR2: SNHLY and FYNNEI. This CDR3 region has 13 residues. V was cut by 5 bases and J by 2 bases, with 9 bases left in between. The CDR3 sequence is CASSRDSNTEAFF. The CDR3 DNA follows: TGTGCCAGCAGTCGAGACAGCAACACTGAAGCTTTCTTT.

On this clone itself: This CDR3 is also generated by other DNA sequences in the sample. The J gene is TRBJ1-2, the V gene TRBV30, with a possible D match to TRBD1 (5 bases). Germline loops: CDR1 GTSNPN, CDR2 SVGIG (reference sequence). This CDR3 is 14 amino acids long. V was pared by 0 bases and J by 1 base, with 9 bases between. The CDR3 is CAWSVRRGNYGYTF. The CDR3 DNA sequence: TGTGCCTGGAGTGTAAGAAGGGGTAACTATGGCTACACCTTC.

This clone was observed a handful of times. The V and J genes are TRBV6-6 and TRBJ2-7; TRBD1 might be the D (5 bases). V lost 6 bases to trimming and J lost 6 bases, with 15 bases between them. From germline, CDR1 is MNHNY and CDR2 SVGAGI (reference sequence). The CDR3 has 13 residues. The CDR3 is CASSPVIGAEQYF. The CDR3 DNA reads as TGTGCCAGCAGCCCCGTTATAGGGGCCGAGCAGTACTTC.

This clone was counted at least ten times. This rearrangement joins TRBV23-1 to TRBJ1-6, with 8 bases lining up with TRBD1. TRBV23-1 is noted as an ORF with a role that remains uncertain. The CDR3 is 14 residues long. V lost 4 bases and J lost 8; bases outside the gene matches: 4. CDR3 region: CASSRDRGHSPLHF. The CDR3 DNA follows: TGCGCCAGCAGTCGTGACAGGGGTCATTCACCCCTCCACTTT.